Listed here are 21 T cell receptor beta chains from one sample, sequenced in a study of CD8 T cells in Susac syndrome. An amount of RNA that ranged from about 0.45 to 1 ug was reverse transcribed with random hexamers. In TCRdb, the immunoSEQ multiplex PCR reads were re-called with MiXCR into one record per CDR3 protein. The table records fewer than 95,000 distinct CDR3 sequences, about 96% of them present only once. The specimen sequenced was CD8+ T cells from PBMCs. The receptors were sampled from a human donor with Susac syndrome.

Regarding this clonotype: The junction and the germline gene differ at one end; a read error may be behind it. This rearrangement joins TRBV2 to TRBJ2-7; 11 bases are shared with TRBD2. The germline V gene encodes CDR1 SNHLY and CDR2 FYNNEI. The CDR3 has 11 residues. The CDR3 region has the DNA TGTGCCAGCAGTGTGACTAGCGGGGCGAACTTC. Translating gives CASSVTSGANF.

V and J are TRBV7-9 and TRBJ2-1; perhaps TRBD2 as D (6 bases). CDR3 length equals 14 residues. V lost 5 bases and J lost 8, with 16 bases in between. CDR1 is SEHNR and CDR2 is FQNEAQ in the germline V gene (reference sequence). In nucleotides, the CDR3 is TGTGCCAGCAGCCTTACGGGGGTGTCCTATGAGCAGTTCTTC. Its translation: CASSLTGVSYEQFF.

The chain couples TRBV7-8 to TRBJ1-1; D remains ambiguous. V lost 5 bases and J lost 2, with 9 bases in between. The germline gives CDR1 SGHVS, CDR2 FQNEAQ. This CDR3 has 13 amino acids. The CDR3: CASSTGGNTEAFF. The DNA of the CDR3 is TGTGCCAGCAGCACTGGAGGAAACACTGAAGCTTTCTTT.

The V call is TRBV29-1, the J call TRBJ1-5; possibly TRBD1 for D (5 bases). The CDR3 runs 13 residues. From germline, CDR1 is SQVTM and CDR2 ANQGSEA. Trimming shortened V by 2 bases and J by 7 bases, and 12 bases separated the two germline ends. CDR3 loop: CSVEMGEGQPQHF. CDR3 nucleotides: TGCAGCGTTGAAATGGGGGAGGGACAGCCCCAGCATTTT.

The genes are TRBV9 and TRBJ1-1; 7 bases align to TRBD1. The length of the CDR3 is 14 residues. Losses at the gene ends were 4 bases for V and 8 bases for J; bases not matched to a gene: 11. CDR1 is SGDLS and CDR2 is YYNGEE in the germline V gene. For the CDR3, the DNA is TGTGCCAGCAGCTCCGGGACAGACGTATACGAAGCTTTCTTT. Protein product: CASSSGTDVYEAFF.

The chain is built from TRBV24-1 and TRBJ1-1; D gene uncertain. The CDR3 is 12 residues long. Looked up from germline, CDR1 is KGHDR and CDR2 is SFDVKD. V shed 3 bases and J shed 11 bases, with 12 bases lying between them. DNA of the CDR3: TGTGCCACCAGTGATGGAGGAATCGAGGCTTTCTTT. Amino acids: CATSDGGIEAFF.

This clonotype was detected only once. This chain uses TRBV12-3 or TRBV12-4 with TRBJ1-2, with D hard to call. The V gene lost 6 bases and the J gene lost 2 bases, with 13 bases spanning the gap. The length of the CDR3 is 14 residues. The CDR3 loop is CASSSSTNNYGYTF. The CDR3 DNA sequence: TGTGCCAGCAGCTCCTCGACAAACAACTATGGCTACACCTTC.

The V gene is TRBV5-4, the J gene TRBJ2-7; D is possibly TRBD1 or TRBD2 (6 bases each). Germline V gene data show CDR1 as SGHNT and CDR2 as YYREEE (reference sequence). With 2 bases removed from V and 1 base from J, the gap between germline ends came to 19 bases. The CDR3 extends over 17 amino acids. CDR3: CASSLPTGSRGSYEQYF. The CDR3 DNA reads TGTGCCAGCAGCTTACCTACAGGGTCCCGGGGGTCCTACGAGCAGTACTTC.

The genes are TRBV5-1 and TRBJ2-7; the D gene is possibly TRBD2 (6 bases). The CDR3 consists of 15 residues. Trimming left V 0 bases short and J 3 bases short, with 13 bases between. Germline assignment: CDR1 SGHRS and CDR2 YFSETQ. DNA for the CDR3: TGCGCCAGCAGCTTGGTATCTGCGGGGAGCTACGAGCAGTACTTC. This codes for CASSLVSAGSYEQYF. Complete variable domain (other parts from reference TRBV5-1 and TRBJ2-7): KAGVTQTPRYLIKTRGQQVTLSCSPISGHRSVSWYQQTPGQGLQFLFEYFSETQRNKGNFPGRFSGRQFSNSRSEMNVSTLELGDSALYLCASSLVSAGSYEQYFGPGTRLTVT.

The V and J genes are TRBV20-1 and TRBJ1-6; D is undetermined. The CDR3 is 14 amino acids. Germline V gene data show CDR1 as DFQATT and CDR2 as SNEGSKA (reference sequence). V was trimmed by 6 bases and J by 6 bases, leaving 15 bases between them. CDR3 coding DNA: TGCAGTGCCTTGAGGGCTTCGGGTAATTCACCCCTCCACTTT. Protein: CSALRASGNSPLHF.

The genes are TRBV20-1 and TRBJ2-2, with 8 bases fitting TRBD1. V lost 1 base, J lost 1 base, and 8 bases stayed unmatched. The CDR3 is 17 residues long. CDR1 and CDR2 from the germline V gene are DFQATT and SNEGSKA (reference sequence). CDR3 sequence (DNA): TGCAGTGCTAGAGGTTTCTCAGGGGGCCAGAACACCGGGGAGCTGTTTTTT. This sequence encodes CSARGFSGGQNTGELFF.

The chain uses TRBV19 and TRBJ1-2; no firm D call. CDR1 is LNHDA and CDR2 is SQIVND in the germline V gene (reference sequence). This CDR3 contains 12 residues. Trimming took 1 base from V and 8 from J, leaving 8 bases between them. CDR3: CASSIVLGGYTF. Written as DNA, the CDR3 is TGTGCCAGTAGTATAGTTTTAGGGGGCTACACCTTC. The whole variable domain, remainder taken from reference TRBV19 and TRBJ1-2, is DGGITQSPKYLFRKEGQNVTLSCEQNLNHDAMYWYRQDPGQGLRLIYYSQIVNDFQKGDIAEGYSVSREKKESFPLTVTSAQKNPTAFYLCASSIVLGGYTFGSGTRLTVV.

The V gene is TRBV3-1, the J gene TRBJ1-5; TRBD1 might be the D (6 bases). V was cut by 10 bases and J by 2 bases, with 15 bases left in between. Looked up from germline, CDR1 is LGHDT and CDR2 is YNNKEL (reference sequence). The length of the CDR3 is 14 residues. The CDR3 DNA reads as TGTGCCACAGGGGAGGGGTCCGGCAATCAGCCCCAGCATTTT. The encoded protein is CATGEGSGNQPQHF. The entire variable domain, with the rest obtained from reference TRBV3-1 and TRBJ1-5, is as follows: DTAVSQTPKYLVTQMGNDKSIKCEQNLGHDTMYWYKQDSKKFLKIMFSYNNKELIINETVPNRFSPKSPDKAHLNLHINSLELGDSAVYFCATGEGSGNQPQHFGDGTRLSIL.

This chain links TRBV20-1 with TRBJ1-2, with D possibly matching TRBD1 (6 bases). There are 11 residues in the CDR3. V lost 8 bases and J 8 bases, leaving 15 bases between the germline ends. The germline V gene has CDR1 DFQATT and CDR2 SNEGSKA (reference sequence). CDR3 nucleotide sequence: TGCAGTCCTCGAGGACAGCGAGGCTACACCTTC. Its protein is CSPRGQRGYTF.

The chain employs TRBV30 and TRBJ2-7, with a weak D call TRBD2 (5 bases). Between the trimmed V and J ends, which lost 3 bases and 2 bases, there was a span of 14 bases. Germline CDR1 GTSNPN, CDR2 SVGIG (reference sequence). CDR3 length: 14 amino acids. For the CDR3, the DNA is TGTGCCTGGAGCCCCGGTTCGGGAACCTACGAGCAGTACTTC. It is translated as CAWSPGSGTYEQYF. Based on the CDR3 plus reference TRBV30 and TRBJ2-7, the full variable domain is SQTIHQWPATLVQPVGSPLSLECTVEGTSNPNLYWYRQAAGRGLQLLFYSVGIGQISSEVPQNLSASRPQDRQFILSSKKLLLSDSGFYLCAWSPGSGTYEQYFGPGTRLTVT.

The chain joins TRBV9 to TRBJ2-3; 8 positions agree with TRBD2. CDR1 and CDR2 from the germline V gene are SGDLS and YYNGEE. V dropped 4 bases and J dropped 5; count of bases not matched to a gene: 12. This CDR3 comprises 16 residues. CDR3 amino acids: CASSPQERGRGDTQYF. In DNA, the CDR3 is TGTGCCAGCAGCCCTCAGGAGCGGGGGAGGGGAGATACGCAGTATTTT.

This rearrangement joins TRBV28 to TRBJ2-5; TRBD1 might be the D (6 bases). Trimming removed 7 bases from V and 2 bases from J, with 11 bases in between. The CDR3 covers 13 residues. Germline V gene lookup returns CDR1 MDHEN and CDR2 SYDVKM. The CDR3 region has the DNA TGTGCCAGCAATCTAGGGGGACAAGAGACCCAGTACTTC. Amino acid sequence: CASNLGGQETQYF.

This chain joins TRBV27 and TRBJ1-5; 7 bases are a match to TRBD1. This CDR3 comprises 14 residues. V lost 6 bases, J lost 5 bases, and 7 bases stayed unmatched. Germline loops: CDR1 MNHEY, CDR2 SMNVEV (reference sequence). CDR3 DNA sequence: TGTGCCAGCAGGGGACAGTTCATTGATCAGCCCCAGCATTTT. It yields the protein CASRGQFIDQPQHF.

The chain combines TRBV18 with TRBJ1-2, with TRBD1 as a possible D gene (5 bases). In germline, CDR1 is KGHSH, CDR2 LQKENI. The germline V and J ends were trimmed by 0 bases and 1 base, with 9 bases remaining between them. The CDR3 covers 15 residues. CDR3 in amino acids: CASSPPGGINYGYTF. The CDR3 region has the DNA TGTGCCAGCTCACCACCGGGGGGGATTAACTATGGCTACACCTTC.

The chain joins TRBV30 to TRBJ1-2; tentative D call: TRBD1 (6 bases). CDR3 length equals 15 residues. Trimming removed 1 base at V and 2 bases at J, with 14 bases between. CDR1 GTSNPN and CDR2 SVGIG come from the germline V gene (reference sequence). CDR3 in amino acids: CAWSAPGGPNYGYTF. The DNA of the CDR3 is TGTGCCTGGAGTGCCCCCGGGGGGCCCAACTATGGCTACACCTTC.

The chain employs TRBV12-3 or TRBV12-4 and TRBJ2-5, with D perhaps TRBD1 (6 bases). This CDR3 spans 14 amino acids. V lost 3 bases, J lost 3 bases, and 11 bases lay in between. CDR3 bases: TGTGCCAGCAGTTTGTCAGGGGTTGAAGAGACCCAGTACTTC. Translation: CASSLSGVEETQYF.